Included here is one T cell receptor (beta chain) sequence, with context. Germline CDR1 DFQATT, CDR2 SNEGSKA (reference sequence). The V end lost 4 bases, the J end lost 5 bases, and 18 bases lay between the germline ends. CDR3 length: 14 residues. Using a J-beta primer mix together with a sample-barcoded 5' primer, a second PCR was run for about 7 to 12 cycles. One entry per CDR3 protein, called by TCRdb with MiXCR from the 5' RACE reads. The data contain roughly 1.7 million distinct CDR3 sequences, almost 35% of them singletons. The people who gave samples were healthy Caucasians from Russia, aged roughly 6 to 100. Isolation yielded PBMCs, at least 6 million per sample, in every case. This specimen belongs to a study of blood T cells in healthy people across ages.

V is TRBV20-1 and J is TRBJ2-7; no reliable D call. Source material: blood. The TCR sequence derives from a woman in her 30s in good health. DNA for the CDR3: TGCAGTGCTACCGTGGGTTTGGGTTTTCACGAGCAGTACTTC. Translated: CSATVGLGFHEQYF.